Detailed here is one T cell receptor beta chain. Its specificity is unknown. The record originates from a study of T cells in Graves' hyperthyroidism and ophthalmopathy. Looking at the study overall: Peripheral blood was taken when the disease was first diagnosed, before any treatment began.

RNA transcripts were the template for amplifying TCR beta CDR3 regions. With the HTBI primer set, the TCR CDR3 went through a first round of RT-PCR. From the multiplex PCR reads, TCRdb called clonotypes with MiXCR, one entry per CDR3 protein. The table lists 390,000 or so distinct CDR3 sequences, under 15% of them singletons. Study-wide results and limits: Most thyroid clonotypes with frequency above 0.001 were detected in blood. Ophthalmopathy got predicted by the model a median approximately 6 months before its onset.

Looked up from germline, CDR1 is LNHDA and CDR2 is SQIVND (reference sequence). V was trimmed by 5 bases and J by 5 bases, leaving 8 bases between them. The CDR3 extends over 12 amino acids. This TCR came from a man younger than 35 with Graves' ophthalmopathy. The sequencing sample was made of blood. The chain recombines TRBV19 with TRBJ2-3, with D possibly TRBD1 on 5 matching bases. Here the CDR3 reads CASSVRGDTQYF. The CDR3 DNA sequence: TGTGCCAGTAGTGTAAGGGGAGATACGCAGTATTTT.